In this sample, the clone carrying this TCR beta chain turned up a few times. On sorted subsets, replicate PCRs used about 200 ng DNA, or tens of thousands of T cell genomes. Data came from immunoSEQ multiplex PCR; TCRdb stores just in-frame clones and leaves some out. This sample has 2 million to 3 million clones, with approximately 93% found just once. This record belongs to a study of shared clonotypes between healthy human individuals. Donors, healthy HIV-negative adults, lacked recent acute infections or vaccinations. Researchers partitioned CD4+ cells into CD45RA+ naive and CD45RA-negative memory subsets. Germline V gives CDR1 SNHLY, CDR2 FYNNEI. The CDR3 has 12 amino acids. V was shortened by 6 bases and J by 7 bases, with 10 bases between the two germline ends.

The sequenced sample was naive CD4+ T cells from PBMCs. Subset given: CD45RA+ positively selected. The chain employs TRBV2 and TRBJ1-5, with D possibly TRBD1 on 6 matching bases. The source of this sequence is a man between 18 and 29 years old in good health. Some clones in this sample may be carry-over from other donors' samples. Written as DNA, the CDR3 is TGTGCCAGCAGCAGGGGTGGACAGCCCCAGCATTTT. Translation: CASSRGGQPQHF.